Listed here are 25 T cell receptor beta chains from one sample, sequenced in a study of cytomegalovirus exposure and HLA in healthy donors. A multiplex PCR was run with 60 Vbeta primers and 13 Jbeta primers. Repertoires were generated with immunoSEQ multiplex PCR, while TCRdb's copy carries only in-frame clones and drops some. The sample includes roughly 160,000 clones, roughly 80% of them seen just once. Sequenced input: PBMCs. These receptors all come from a woman in her 30s in good health and CMV-seropositive.

CDR3 coding DNA: TGTGCTAGTGGTTTGGTACGGGAGGGCCCCTCGGATACGCAGTATTTT. As protein: CASGLVREGPSDTQYF. This chain connects TRBV12-5 to TRBJ2-3; 8 bases agree with TRBD2. CDR1 is LGHNT and CDR2 is FRNRAP in the germline V gene. Trimming removed 0 bases from V and 6 bases from J; junction bases left unmatched: 8. The length of the CDR3 is 16 residues.

This chain links TRBV5-1 with TRBJ2-6, with 9 bases matching TRBD1. This CDR3 has 18 amino acids. V gave up 0 bases and J gave up 2 bases; unmatched junction bases: 6. The germline V gene has CDR1 SGHRS and CDR2 YFSETQ. The CDR3 DNA follows: TGCGCCAGCAGCTTGGGTGACAGGGGGATGACTGGGGCCAACGTCCTGACTTTC. The encoded protein is CASSLGDRGMTGANVLTF.

The chain is built from TRBV5-6 and TRBJ1-2; 9 bases are shared with TRBD1. Germline CDR1 SGHDT, CDR2 YYEEEE. Trimming took 2 bases from V and 4 from J; bases not matched to a gene: 3. This CDR3 comprises 14 residues. CDR3 protein: CASSLWTGAYGYTF. CDR3 bases: TGTGCCAGCAGCTTATGGACAGGGGCCTATGGCTACACCTTC.

This sequence joins TRBV5-1 and TRBJ2-3; 8 bases map to TRBD1. This CDR3 is built from 16 residues. V lost 2 bases, J lost 2 bases, and 7 bases stayed unmatched. Germline CDR1 reads SGHRS; CDR2 reads YFSETQ. The CDR3 DNA follows: TGCGCCAGCAGCTTTACGCCGGGACAGGACACAGATACGCAGTATTTT. Its translation: CASSFTPGQDTDTQYF.

The chain has TRBV2 and TRBJ1-4, with D hard to call. V lost 1 base and J 7 bases, leaving 16 bases between the germline ends. The CDR3 is 16 amino acids. The germline CDR1 and CDR2 sequences are SNHLY and FYNNEI. In nucleotides, the CDR3 is TGTGCCAGCAGTGAAGAACGAGGGCCGGGTAGTGAAAAACTGTTTTTT. Encoded protein: CASSEERGPGSEKLFF. Drawing the rest from reference TRBV2 and TRBJ1-4, the complete variable domain is EPEVTQTPSHQVTQMGQEVILRCVPISNHLYFYWYRQILGQKVEFLVSFYNNEISEKSEIFDDQFSVERPDGSNFTLKIRSTKLEDSAMYFCASSEERGPGSEKLFFGSGTQLSVL.

This rearrangement joins TRBV5-6 to TRBJ1-2, with a possible D match to TRBD1 (6 bases). The CDR3 runs to 13 residues. The germline V gene encodes CDR1 SGHDT and CDR2 YYEEEE. The V end lost 3 bases, the J end lost 4 bases, and 10 bases lay between the germline ends. In DNA, the CDR3 is TGTGCCAGCAGCTCCGGACAGCTCTATGGCTACACCTTC. Its protein is CASSSGQLYGYTF.

This chain uses TRBV25-1 with TRBJ1-2, with a tentative D call TRBD1 (6 bases). The germline CDR1 and CDR2 sequences are MGHDK and SYGVNS. Trimming pared 5 bases from V and 8 bases from J, leaving 18 bases between. The CDR3 sequence is 14 residues long. CDR3 DNA sequence: TGTGCCAGCAGTCCCTCCGGGACAACTATGGGCTACACCTTC. The encoded protein is CASSPSGTTMGYTF.

This chain connects TRBV19 to TRBJ1-6; no clear D gene. V was pared by 7 bases and J by 9 bases, with 16 bases between. CDR3 length equals 14 residues. Germline CDR1 and CDR2: LNHDA and SQIVND (reference sequence). The CDR3 loop is CASNAGRGSSPLHF. The CDR3 DNA follows: TGTGCCAGTAATGCCGGGAGAGGAAGTTCACCCCTCCACTTT. Supplemented by reference TRBV19 and TRBJ1-6, the full variable domain reads DGGITQSPKYLFRKEGQNVTLSCEQNLNHDAMYWYRQDPGQGLRLIYYSQIVNDFQKGDIAEGYSVSREKKESFPLTVTSAQKNPTAFYLCASNAGRGSSPLHFGNGTRLTVT.

The rearrangement joins TRBV6-6 to TRBJ2-7; D not resolved. The V gene's germline CDR1 is MNHNY and CDR2 SVGAGI (reference sequence). V lost 2 bases, J lost 6 bases, and 8 bases lay in between. The CDR3 sequence is 12 residues long. DNA of the CDR3: TGTGCCAGCAGTTACGGTTTGAGCGAGCAGTACTTC. The encoded protein is CASSYGLSEQYF.

This chain joins TRBV7-2 and TRBJ1-1; the match to TRBD1 covers 10 bases. Germline V gene data show CDR1 as SGHTA and CDR2 as FQGNSA. The CDR3 contains 15 residues. The trim removed 5 bases at V and 4 bases at J, leaving 7 bases unmatched. The CDR3 sequence is CASSLDRGLFTEAFF. In nucleotides, the CDR3 is TGTGCCAGCAGCCTTGACAGGGGGCTGTTCACTGAAGCTTTCTTT.

The rearrangement links TRBV4-3 to TRBJ2-2; D gene unclear. The germline V gene has CDR1 LGHNA and CDR2 YSLEER. This CDR3 has 15 amino acids. With 0 bases removed from V and 0 bases from J, the gap between germline ends came to 5 bases. CDR3 nucleotides: TGCGCCAGCAGCCAAGATCCCACGAACACCGGGGAGCTGTTTTTT. Amino acids: CASSQDPTNTGELFF.

This chain joins TRBV7-9 and TRBJ1-2; no reliable D call. The CDR3 has 12 residues. Trimming removed 0 bases from V and 13 bases from J, with 12 bases in between. CDR1 SEHNR and CDR2 FQNEAQ come from the germline V gene (reference sequence). CDR3 bases: TGTGCCAGCAGCTTAGCGGGCAGCTCTTCCACCTTC. It translates to CASSLAGSSSTF.

This clone was seen a handful of times. Other DNA sequences in the same sample also yield this CDR3. The rearrangement links TRBV27 to TRBJ1-5; TRBD1 is a possible D gene (5 bases). The V end lost 5 bases, the J end lost 1 base, and 12 bases lay between the germline ends. From germline, CDR1 is MNHEY and CDR2 SMNVEV (reference sequence). The CDR3 length is 15 residues. As DNA, the CDR3 is TGTGCCAGCAGTCCCGGGGGGGGGAGCAATCAGCCCCAGCATTTT. Amino acid sequence: CASSPGGGSNQPQHF.

J is TRBJ1-2 and V is TRBV6-5; D is unresolved. This CDR3 is built from 15 residues. V shed 4 bases and J shed 5 bases, with 17 bases lying between them. Germline CDR1 MNHEY, CDR2 SVGAGI. This CDR3 is CASSSIGLGIYGYTF. The CDR3 DNA reads TGTGCCAGCAGTTCCATCGGACTGGGGATTTATGGCTACACCTTC.

The rearrangement uses TRBV28 and TRBJ1-1, with D uncertain. The V gene lost 3 bases and the J gene lost 3 bases, with 8 bases spanning the gap. Germline values: CDR1 MDHEN, CDR2 SYDVKM. The CDR3 has 13 amino acids. CDR3 loop: CASSLLEDTEAFF. CDR3 coding DNA: TGTGCCAGCAGTTTGTTGGAGGACACTGAAGCTTTCTTT.

The rearrangement joins TRBV23-1 to TRBJ1-2, with 11 bases identical to TRBD1. TRBV23-1 is sorted into the ORF group, with uncertain function. The CDR3 extends over 13 amino acids. V dropped 6 bases and J dropped 8; count of bases not matched to a gene: 5. In DNA form, the CDR3 reads TGCGCCAGCAGCCCGGACAGGGGGCAGGGCTACACCTTC. Translation gives CASSPDRGQGYTF.

On this clone: The identical CDR3 is also encoded by other nucleotide sequences in the sample. The genes are TRBV7-2 and TRBJ2-7; tentative D call: TRBD2 (6 bases). This CDR3 region has 15 residues. V lost 3 bases and J lost 4, with 16 bases in between. In germline, CDR1 is SGHTA, CDR2 FQGNSA. The CDR3 DNA sequence: TGTGCCAGCAGCTTGGGGCGGGGCAAACTTTACGAGCAGTACTTC. Its translation is CASSLGRGKLYEQYF.

The gene calls are TRBV5-1 and TRBJ2-2; 7 nucleotides match TRBD1. J gave up 4 bases and V 2 bases, and 8 bases lay outside the gene matches. CDR3 length equals 16 residues. CDR1 and CDR2 from the germline V gene are SGHRS and YFSETQ. CDR3 nucleotides: TGCGCCAGCAGCTTTGCAACAGGGGCTGGCACCGGGGAGCTGTTTTTT. It yields the protein CASSFATGAGTGELFF.

This clone occurred once. This sequence joins TRBV9 and TRBJ1-4; 9 bases are a match to TRBD1. V shed 5 bases, J shed 8 bases, and the junction held 7 bases outside the gene matches. CDR1 is SGDLS and CDR2 is YYNGEE in the germline V gene. The CDR3 spans 14 residues. CDR3: CASSGTGIGEKLFF. The CDR3 nucleotides read TGTGCCAGCAGTGGGACAGGGATAGGAGAAAAACTGTTTTTT.

V is TRBV5-4 and J is TRBJ2-1; the D gene is possibly TRBD2 (7 bases). Deletions cut 4 bases from V and 16 bases from J, with 21 bases between. The CDR3 has 13 amino acids. The germline V gene has CDR1 SGHNT and CDR2 YYREEE (reference sequence). This CDR3 is CASSPEGGAPRFF. The CDR3 DNA reads as TGTGCCAGCAGCCCTGAGGGGGGGGCCCCCCGATTCTTC.

The chain is built from TRBV6-5 and TRBJ1-6; 7 nucleotides match TRBD1. The CDR3 is made up of 14 amino acids. Germline values: CDR1 MNHEY, CDR2 SVGAGI. J lost 7 bases, V lost 7 bases, and 7 bases had no gene match. CDR3 DNA: TGTGCCAGCACCAGGGACAGAGGGAATTCACCCCTCCACTTT. Amino acids: CASTRDRGNSPLHF.

This rearrangement joins TRBV29-1 to TRBJ1-2; 7 positions agree with TRBD1. Unmatched junction bases numbered 8, after V lost 6 bases and J lost 7 bases. From germline, CDR1 is SQVTM and CDR2 ANQGSEA. This CDR3 region has 12 residues. Here the CDR3 reads CSVMTGLGGYTF. DNA for the CDR3: TGCAGCGTAATGACAGGGTTAGGTGGCTACACCTTC.

The chain links TRBV2 to TRBJ1-5; D not certain. The CDR3 extends over 15 amino acids. V shed 2 bases and J shed 0 bases, with 8 bases lying between them. Germline loops: CDR1 SNHLY, CDR2 FYNNEI. CDR3 loop: CASSESPNSNQPQHF. CDR3 in DNA: TGTGCCAGCAGTGAATCCCCAAATAGCAATCAGCCCCAGCATTTT.

The chain couples TRBV2 to TRBJ1-2; tentative D call: TRBD1 (5 bases). This CDR3 is built from 12 residues. Germline V gene lookup returns CDR1 SNHLY and CDR2 FYNNEI. The V gene lost 4 bases and the J gene lost 4 bases, with 7 bases spanning the gap. The CDR3 coding sequence is TGTGCCAGCAGTGGACAGTCCTATGGCTACACCTTC. Its translation: CASSGQSYGYTF.

This clone was detected once. The rearrangement uses TRBV7-9 and TRBJ1-5; D ambiguous. V was clipped by 4 bases and J by 7 bases, with 14 bases between them. This CDR3 is built from 14 residues. CDR1 and CDR2 from the germline V gene are SEHNR and FQNEAQ (reference sequence). CDR3 in DNA: TGTGCCAGCAGCTCGAACGGGGTACGACAGCCCCAGCATTTT. Its translation is CASSSNGVRQPQHF.